Listed here is a single T cell receptor beta chain. The CDR3 loop spans 15 amino acids. With V trimmed by 8 bases and J by 4 bases, 7 bases remained unmatched. The V gene's germline CDR1 is SGHVS and CDR2 FNYEAQ. In the authors' workflow: From reference gene primer amplification, estimates of nucleated cell counts were derived. Produced via immunoSEQ multiplex PCR; TCRdb's table is partial and in-frame only. That table is the source of V, J and clone size, and D and trimming were worked out from the DNA. The sample contains some 130,000 clones, around 86% of which appear only once. The data originate from a study of blood T cell repertoires in COVID-19. Study at large: Both acute and convalescent COVID-19 samples were obtained from the United States, Italy and Spain. T cells, B-cell-depleted T cells, or PBMCs provided the cDNA or gDNA that served as material.

The material sequenced was peripheral blood. J is TRBJ2-2 and V is TRBV7-6, with 10 bases identical to TRBD1. The receptor comes from a man aged 45-65 years with active COVID-19. The CDR3 spells CASRSGTGATGELFF. The CDR3 bases are TGTGCCAGCCGGTCCGGGACAGGGGCCACCGGGGAGCTGTTTTTT.